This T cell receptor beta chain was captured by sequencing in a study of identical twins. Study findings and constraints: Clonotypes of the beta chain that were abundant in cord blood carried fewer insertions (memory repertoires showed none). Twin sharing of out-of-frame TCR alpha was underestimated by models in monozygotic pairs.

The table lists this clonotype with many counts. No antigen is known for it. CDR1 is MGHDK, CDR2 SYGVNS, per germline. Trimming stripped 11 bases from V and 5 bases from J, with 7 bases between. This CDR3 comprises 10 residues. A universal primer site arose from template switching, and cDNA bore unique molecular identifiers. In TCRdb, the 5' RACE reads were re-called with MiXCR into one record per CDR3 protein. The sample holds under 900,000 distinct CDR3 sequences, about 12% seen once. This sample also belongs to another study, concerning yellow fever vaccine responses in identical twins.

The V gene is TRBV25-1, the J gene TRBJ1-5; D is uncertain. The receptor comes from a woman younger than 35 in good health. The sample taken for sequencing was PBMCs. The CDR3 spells CAAGDQPQHF. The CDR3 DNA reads TGTGCCGCTGGGGATCAGCCCCAGCATTTT.